The TCR beta chain described here comes from a study of blood T cell repertoires in COVID-19. Whole-study context: Sites in the United States, Italy and Spain provided acute and convalescent COVID-19 samples.

V lost 0 bases to trimming and J lost 3 bases, with 9 bases between them. The CDR3 sequence is 14 residues long. From germline, CDR1 is LNHNV and CDR2 YYDKDF (reference sequence). TCRdb's copy holds only in-frame clones and misses some; the assay was immunoSEQ multiplex PCR. This table holds roughly 300,000 clones, 86% found once. This chain links TRBV15 with TRBJ2-7, with D possibly being TRBD1 (6 bases). The TCR comes from a woman aged 45-65 years with acute or convalescent COVID-19. What was sequenced was peripheral blood. In nucleotides, the CDR3 is TGTGCCACCAGCAGAGAGGGCAGGGGCTACGAGCAGTACTTC. Its translation is CATSREGRGYEQYF.